This T cell receptor beta chain originates from a study of blood T cell repertoires in COVID-19. Whole-study context: Acute and convalescent COVID-19 samples came from the United States, Italy and Spain. The analysed material was cDNA or gDNA that came from T cells, B-cell-depleted T cells, or PBMCs.

Authors' analysis steps: Reference gene primer amplification yielded estimated nucleated cell counts. Method: immunoSEQ multiplex PCR; TCRdb's copy keeps in-frame clones and lacks some. The V and J calls and clone size come from that table; D and trimming were worked out from the DNA. Among about 360,000 clones listed, approximately 86% were seen once. Trimming shortened V by 6 bases and J by 2 bases, and 15 bases separated the two germline ends. CDR1 is LNHDA, CDR2 SQIVND, per germline (reference sequence). The CDR3 consists of 15 residues. This clone was detected only once. The chain joins TRBV19 to TRBJ2-3; tentative D call: TRBD2 (6 bases). The sequencing sample was made of PBMCs or T cells enriched from blood (not recorded which). The source of this sequence is a woman in her 40s with acute COVID-19. CDR3 region: CASRAKRAPTDTQYF. The CDR3 DNA sequence: TGTGCCAGTAGGGCGAAGCGGGCCCCCACAGATACGCAGTATTTT.